Sequencing of this T cell receptor beta chain was carried out in a study of CD8+CD57+ T cells in acquired aplastic anemia. Study-level information: CD4+ cells from healthy donors averaged about 10.8 million reads.

Trimming stripped 6 bases from V and 6 bases from J, with 9 bases between. Per germline, CDR1 MNHNS and CDR2 SASEGT. This CDR3 has 11 residues. According to the study, genomic DNA was the template for TCR beta VDJ and CDR3 profiling. TCRdb used MiXCR to reprocess the reads, holding one entry per CDR3 protein. The repertoire holds some 220,000 distinct CDR3 sequences, with approximately 35% as singletons. The table lists this clonotype with many counts. This clonotype was obtained from a human donor in good health, serving as a control. The V and J genes are TRBV6-1 and TRBJ2-7, with D unresolved. Sequenced sample: sorted CD4+, CD8+, or CD8+CD57+ T cells (not recorded which) from PBMCs. CDR3 sequence reads: CASSSSSEQYF. In nucleotides, the CDR3 is TGTGCCAGCAGCTCCAGTAGCGAGCAGTACTTC.